Listed below are T cell receptor beta chains from one sample, sequenced in a study of T-cell reconstitution after alpha-beta-depleted transplantation in children. TCRdb processed the PCR reads anew with MiXCR; each CDR3 protein has one entry. Among around 72,000 distinct CDR3 sequences listed, 4.9% were seen once. The sample here was PBMCs, mostly from graft donor cells, taken 180 days after TCRalphabeta/CD19-depleted stem cell transplant. Receptors were obtained from a boy younger than two who had a stem cell transplant for acute myeloid leukemia, so the T cells may come from the graft donor. Both conserved end residues are part of each CDR3. The D gene is left open where the match is weak. Clone size appears in some rows only: once, few, many, or a class for an expanded clone.

j_call | v_call | d_call | clone_size | cdr3_aa | cdr3_nt
TRBJ1-2 | TRBV12-3/TRBV12-4 | . | many | CASRSGTTYGYTF | TGTGCCAGCAGGTCCGGGACTACCTATGGCTACACCTTC
TRBJ2-2 | TRBV11-2 | . | many | CASGLASNTGELFF | TGTGCCAGCGGGCTAGCCTCGAACACCGGGGAGCTGTTTTTT
TRBJ2-5 | TRBV7-8 | . | many | CASSFFSAQETQYF | TGTGCCAGCAGCTTTTTTTCAGCTCAAGAGACCCAGTACTTC
TRBJ2-2 | TRBV27 | TRBD2 | many | CASSRLAGGTGELFF | TGTGCCAGCAGCCGACTAGCGGGAGGCACCGGGGAGCTGTTTTTT
TRBJ1-2 | TRBV5-1 | TRBD1 | many | CASSLSPGQGVSGYTF | TGCGCCAGCAGCTTGAGTCCGGGACAGGGAGTGTCTGGCTACACCTTC
TRBJ2-7 | TRBV5-1 | . | . | CASSPGDYEQYF | TGCGCCAGCAGCCCTGGGGACTACGAGCAGTACTTC
TRBJ2-2 | TRBV19 | . | . | CASSPGDTGELFF | TGTGCCAGTAGCCCGGGGGACACCGGGGAGCTGTTTTTT
TRBJ2-3 | TRBV4-2 | TRBD2 | . | CASSQVGSGGALDTQYF | TGTGCCAGCAGCCAAGTTGGAAGCGGGGGGGCTTTAGATACGCAGTATTTT
TRBJ2-3 | TRBV11-2 | TRBD2 | many | CASSSLGLAGGTLGTQYF | TGTGCCAGCAGCTCGCTCGGACTAGCGGGGGGCACCCTTGGAACGCAGTATTTT
TRBJ2-5 | TRBV27 | TRBD2 | many | CASSPSSGGAPYQQETQYF | TGTGCCAGCAGTCCCTCTAGCGGGGGGGCCCCTTACCAACAAGAGACCCAGTACTTC
TRBJ2-3 | TRBV6-2/TRBV6-3 | TRBD2 | many | CASSPHGRGGPDTQYF | TGTGCCAGCAGCCCCCACGGGCGGGGGGGCCCAGATACGCAGTATTTT
TRBJ2-3 | TRBV25-1 | . | many | CASSGWGVDTQYF | TGTGCCAGCAGTGGTTGGGGGGTAGATACGCAGTATTTT
TRBJ2-4 | TRBV19 | . | many | CASSMSVILDIQYF | TGTGCCAGTAGTATGTCTGTAATTCTTGACATTCAGTACTTC
TRBJ2-5 | TRBV19 | . | . | CASSMGQGVQETQYF | TGTGCCAGTAGTATGGGGCAGGGAGTGCAGGAGACCCAGTACTTC
TRBJ2-3 | TRBV7-9 | TRBD2 | many | CASSSPSGAPPDTQYF | TGTGCCAGCAGCTCCCCTAGCGGGGCCCCCCCAGATACGCAGTATTTT
TRBJ2-7 | TRBV7-6 | TRBD2 | many | CASSPGAGVNPYEQYF | TGTGCCAGCAGCCCCGGGGCGGGGGTGAATCCCTACGAGCAGTACTTC
TRBJ2-7 | TRBV5-1 | . | many | CASRNREISYEQYF | TGCGCCAGCCGAAACAGGGAAATTTCCTACGAGCAGTACTTC
TRBJ2-1 | TRBV2 | TRBD1 | . | CASSILDREAPSNEQFF | TGTGCCAGCAGCATCCTTGACAGGGAAGCCCCCTCTAATGAGCAGTTCTTC
TRBJ2-3 | TRBV4-1 | TRBD2 | many | CASSQERGAPPTQYF | TGCGCCAGCAGCCAAGAGCGGGGGGCGCCCCCTACGCAGTATTTT
TRBJ2-5 | TRBV5-1 | . | many | CASSLIGLQETQYF | TGCGCCAGCAGCTTGATCGGGTTGCAAGAGACCCAGTACTTC
TRBJ1-4 | TRBV20-1 | . | many | CSARDRRGWDEKLFF | TGCAGTGCTAGAGATCGGAGGGGGTGGGATGAAAAACTGTTTTTT
TRBJ1-2 | TRBV7-2 | TRBD1 | many | CASSLNRRTGNYGYTF | TGTGCCAGCAGCTTAAACCGCCGGACAGGCAACTATGGCTACACCTTC
TRBJ1-6 | TRBV5-5 | . | many | CASSSAPGRFNSPLHF | TGTGCCAGCAGCTCGGCCCCGGGACGATTTAATTCACCCCTCCACTTT
TRBJ1-3 | TRBV7-9 | . | many | CASSHPGISGNTIYF | TGTGCCAGCAGCCACCCCGGAATCTCTGGAAACACCATATATTTT
TRBJ2-5 | TRBV5-1 | . | many | CASSLAGTETQYF | TGCGCCAGCAGCTTGGCCGGGACCGAGACCCAGTACTTC
TRBJ1-5 | TRBV28 | TRBD1 | many | CASSPSPPGTGKEQPQHF | TGTGCCAGCAGTCCTTCCCCGCCCGGGACAGGGAAGGAGCAGCCCCAGCATTTT
TRBJ2-2 | TRBV5-1 | . | many | CASSLDIQEGTGELFF | TGCGCCAGCAGCTTGGATATACAAGAAGGGACCGGGGAGCTGTTTTTT
TRBJ1-1 | TRBV11-2 | . | many | CASSLGLGAGAFF | TGTGCCAGCAGCTTAGGTTTGGGGGCTGGCGCTTTCTTT